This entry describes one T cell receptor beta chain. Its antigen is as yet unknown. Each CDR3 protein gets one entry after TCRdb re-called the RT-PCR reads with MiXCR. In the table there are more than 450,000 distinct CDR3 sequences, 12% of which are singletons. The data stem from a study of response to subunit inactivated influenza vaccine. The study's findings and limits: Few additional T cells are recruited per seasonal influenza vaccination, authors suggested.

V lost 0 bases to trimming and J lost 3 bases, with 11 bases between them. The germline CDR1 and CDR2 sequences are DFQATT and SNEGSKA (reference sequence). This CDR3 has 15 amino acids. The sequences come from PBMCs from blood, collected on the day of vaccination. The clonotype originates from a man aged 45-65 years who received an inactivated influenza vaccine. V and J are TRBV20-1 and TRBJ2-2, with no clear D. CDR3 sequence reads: CSAREFGWYTGELFF. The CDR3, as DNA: TGCAGTGCTAGAGAATTCGGGTGGTACACCGGGGAGCTGTTTTTT.